This TCR beta chain was sequenced in a study of shared clonotypes between healthy human individuals. Remarks on this clone: Its specificity is not known.

Once extracted for a subset, genomic DNA was divided evenly among several immunoSEQ plates. Some clones are missing from TCRdb's copy, which holds only in-frame ones; the method was immunoSEQ multiplex PCR. This sample carries 1,100,000 or so clones, about four fifths of them seen once, and the ten largest clones take 0.4% to 0.55%. Study findings and constraints: Across subsets, estimated richness was generally greater for naive than for memory populations. Deeper or shallower sequencing was expected to change how clonotypes are shared among donors. Non-shared clonotypes were found to have lower generation probabilities than the clonotypes that were shared by all four of the sorted-subset donors.

There are 18 residues in the CDR3. Trimming took 0 bases from V and 1 from J, leaving 13 bases between them. CDR1 and CDR2 (germline): KGHSH, LQKENI. This sequence joins TRBV18 and TRBJ2-6; no reliable D call. The sample was memory CD4+ T cells from PBMCs. Subset indicated: CD45RA-negative fraction. This clonotype was obtained from a man aged 18 to 29 in good health. Some clones in this sample may be carry-over from other donors' samples. The CDR3: CASSPPSRSHSGANVLTF. The CDR3 bases are TGTGCCAGCTCACCACCTTCCAGGTCCCATTCTGGGGCCAACGTCCTGACTTTC.